The sequence of this T cell receptor (beta chain) was determined in a study of blood T cell repertoires in COVID-19 (dated by TCRdb to about 2020). Concerning the study at large: The collaborator samples originated in the United States, Italy and Spain and spanned the acute and convalescent phases of COVID-19. The material from the prospective study consisted of cDNA or gDNA derived from T cells, B-cell-depleted T cells, or PBMCs. The dataset comprised deeply sampled blood TCRbeta repertoires from subjects exposed to, actively infected with, or recovered from COVID-19. A freely available public database, intended as a resource for researchers studying the immune response to SARS-CoV-2, is where the repertoires were released. Samples came from the ongoing ImmuneRACE study (first 160 participants) plus 1,254 subjects from 6 global collaborators. Sample metadata almost always included a de-identified subject ID, COVID-19 status, age in years and sex. Where available, HLA class I and class II types were taken from metadata supplied by the sample provider and were not determined by assay-based typing. Study-wide findings and limitations: The quantity of clinical and demographic metadata differed by source and by participant and was supplied without curation.

As concerns this clone: No antigen is known for it. No per-base quality is available; no much larger clone lies one base away.

Participants in the prospective study were enrolled through a virtual design, were aged roughly 18 to 100 years, and lived in under 25 United States geographic areas. Cohort assignment in the prospective study relied on participant-reported clinical history from a screening survey and a study questionnaire. For ImmuneRACE Cohort 3, a participant was defined as recovered based on two consecutive negative NP/OP PCR tests, clearance by a healthcare professional, or resolution of symptoms. Each participant in the prospective study had whole blood, serum and a nasopharyngeal or oropharyngeal swab collected by mobile phlebotomists. Prospective study participants could optionally give additional blood draws and questionnaires over an approximately 2-month period. Before DNA extraction, prospective study blood samples were shipped either frozen or at room temperature. The germline V gene (reference sequence) provides CDR1 MNHEY and CDR2 SMNVEV. Unmatched junction bases come to 12, with V trimmed by 6 bases and J by 3 bases. Including the terminal cysteine and phenylalanine, the CDR3 comprises 16 residues. Just CDR3 DNA is preserved here, 48 bases in frame from base 1.

The immunoSEQ Assay, a bias-controlled multiplex PCR, was used to amplify TCRbeta CDR3 regions from genomic DNA. Concerning the study's data processing: The number of nucleated cells in each sample was estimated from the amplification of reference gene primers within the assay. To quantify the absolute abundance of each unique TCRbeta CDR3 rearrangement, sequence reads were collapsed and filtered. For each sample, productive Simpson clonality was calculated by taking the square root of Simpson's diversity index across productive rearrangements. Entries here come from immuneACCESS through TCRdb and include only in-frame sequences with V and J called. Some clones fail to appear in such tables; in the studies checked, an unresolved V gene covers under half of the shortfall, and the cause of the remainder is unknown. Clonal size and the V and J genes are those of that table, whereas D and trimming came from the DNA. The sample data list approximately 300,000 clones, and roughly 86% of these were observed just once. Together, the top ten hold less than 9.5% of the sample.

Recombination connected TRBV27 to TRBJ2-3; 7 middle bases align to TRBD1. The sequence was obtained from a woman in her 30s who had recovered from COVID-19. Sequenced sample: PBMCs or T cells enriched from blood (not recorded which). The CDR3 in this case is CASSFNLGQATDTQYF. The nucleotide sequence reads TGTGCCAGCAGCTTCAACTTAGGACAGGCAACAGATACGCAGTATTTT.